This T cell receptor (beta chain) originates from a study of Ad26.COV2.S vaccination and SARS-CoV-2 variants. TCRdb's table, derived via immunoSEQ multiplex PCR, lists solely in-frame clones and lacks some. The sample lists about 680,000 clones; roughly nine tenths were seen once. This sample's treatment: roughly 20 received Ad26.COV2.S at low or high dose, single or two shots; five or six received placebo; per-sample allocation not given. The samples date from day 63 after the first vaccine or placebo injection. The vaccine antigen was prefusion-stabilized Wuhan SARS-CoV-2 spike. The CDR3 extends over 14 amino acids. Between the trimmed V and J ends, which lost 3 bases and 0 bases, there was a span of 8 bases. CDR1 is MNHEY, CDR2 SMNVEV, per germline (reference sequence). Points on this clone: Other DNA sequences in the sample encode the same CDR3.

This rearrangement joins TRBV27 to TRBJ1-1, with D possibly matching TRBD1 (5 bases). This specimen was peripheral blood, taken in a trial of Ad26.COV2.S vaccine versus placebo. The receptor's source is a person between 18 and 59 years old who received the Ad26.COV2.S COVID-19 vaccine or a placebo. The CDR3, as DNA: TGTGCCAGCAGTTTCAGACAGCTGAACACTGAAGCTTTCTTT. The encoded protein is CASSFRQLNTEAFF.